This paragraph covers one T cell receptor (beta chain) sequence. For sorted subsets, approximately 0.2 ug DNA per replicate equaled around 28,000 T cell genomes. In the original analysis: Without quality scores, immunoSEQ junctional reads could not be filtered like full-length reads. Sequencing was performed with immunoSEQ multiplex PCR; in TCRdb, only in-frame clones are kept and a portion is missing. V, J and clone size are those of that table, while D and trimming were read from the DNA. The sample consists of nearly 2 million clones, approximately 95% of them appearing once. The V gene's germline CDR1 is LNHDA and CDR2 SQIVND (reference sequence). The CDR3 runs 14 residues. Trimming shortened V by 4 bases and J by 5 bases, and 12 bases separated the two germline ends. These data belong to a study of shared clonotypes between healthy human individuals. CD45RO-negative CD8 cells positively selected for CCR7 made up the naive population, which excluded terminally differentiated effector memory CD45RA+ cells.

This TCR was recovered from a man aged 18 to 29 in good health. The rearrangement links TRBV19 to TRBJ2-1, with a tentative D call TRBD2 (6 bases). The sequenced sample was naive CD8+ T cells sorted from blood. CDR3 sequence reads: CASSTFSGNNEQFF. In DNA form, the CDR3 reads TGTGCCAGTAGTACTTTTAGCGGTAACAATGAGCAGTTCTTC. Drawing the rest from reference TRBV19 and TRBJ2-1, the complete variable domain is DGGITQSPKYLFRKEGQNVTLSCEQNLNHDAMYWYRQDPGQGLRLIYYSQIVNDFQKGDIAEGYSVSREKKESFPLTVTSAQKNPTAFYLCASSTFSGNNEQFFGPGTRLTVL.